Shown below are 5 T cell receptor beta chains from a single sample sequenced in a study of blood T cell repertoires in COVID-19. Clones were sequenced by immunoSEQ multiplex PCR, and TCRdb holds only the in-frame ones, with some missing. Among about 120,000 clones listed, approximately 87% were seen once. Sample: peripheral blood. The receptors stem from a man aged 50-60 years with acute or convalescent COVID-19.

The chain joins TRBV19 to TRBJ2-6; 11 bases line up with TRBD2. This CDR3 has 16 residues. Per the germline V gene, CDR1 is LNHDA and CDR2 is SQIVND (reference sequence). Trimming removed 7 bases from V and 4 bases from J; junction bases left unmatched: 6. The DNA for the CDR3 is TGTGCCAGTAAAGTGCTAGCGGGAGGAGGGGCCAACGTCCTGACTTTC. This encodes CASKVLAGGGANVLTF.

A remark on this clone: One end of the junction varies from germline; a read error may be responsible. CDR3 loop: CASRTKILVSF. Written as DNA, the CDR3 is TGTGCCAGCAGGACTAAAATTCTTGTCAGCTTT. This chain links TRBV2 with TRBJ1-6; D uncertain. The CDR3 is made up of 11 amino acids. The germline V gene has CDR1 SNHLY and CDR2 FYNNEI.

V and J are TRBV2 and TRBJ1-2, with D possibly TRBD1 on 6 matching bases. V lost 5 bases, J lost 8 bases, and 18 bases lay in between. This CDR3 is 14 amino acids long. Germline V CDR1 and CDR2: SNHLY, FYNNEI. The CDR3 coding sequence is TGTGCCAGCAGTTTATTAAGACAGGCGGCCGGCTACACCTTC. Translated, it gives CASSLLRQAAGYTF.

The CDR3 protein is CASSIVGTSGYNEQFF. The CDR3 DNA sequence: TGTGCCAGTAGTATAGTAGGGACTAGCGGTTACAATGAGCAGTTCTTC. The J gene is TRBJ2-1, the V gene TRBV19; 11 nucleotides align to TRBD2. CDR1 is LNHDA and CDR2 is SQIVND in the germline V gene (reference sequence). CDR3 size: 16 residues. With V trimmed by 1 base and J by 4 bases, 3 bases remained unmatched.

The rearrangement joins TRBV6-6 to TRBJ1-1, with D unresolved. The CDR3 runs to 15 residues. Germline assignment: CDR1 MNHNY and CDR2 SVGAGI (reference sequence). The V gene lost 4 bases and the J gene lost 1 base, with 13 bases spanning the gap. The CDR3 protein is CASSFPAQTNTEAFF. For the CDR3, the DNA is TGTGCCAGCAGTTTTCCGGCACAGACGAACACTGAAGCTTTCTTT.